A single sample gave rise to the 12 T cell receptor beta chains below, sequenced in a study of CD8 T cells in Susac syndrome. Random hexamers served to reverse transcribe roughly 0.45 to 1 ug RNA. TCRdb re-called the immunoSEQ multiplex PCR reads through MiXCR, storing one row per CDR3 protein. The repertoire holds more than 65,000 distinct CDR3 sequences, with roughly 94% as singletons. Sequencing used CD8+ T cells from PBMCs. The receptors derive from a human donor with multiple sclerosis.

The chain couples TRBV11-2 to TRBJ2-3; 7 bases fit TRBD2. CDR1 is SGHAT and CDR2 is FQNNGV in the germline V gene. With 5 bases clipped from V and 0 bases from J, the junction kept 2 bases outside the gene matches. The length of the CDR3 is 14 residues. The DNA of the CDR3 is TGTGCCAGCAGCCTAGCGGATAGCACAGATACGCAGTATTTT. Protein product: CASSLADSTDTQYF.

This chain connects TRBV6-5 to TRBJ1-2, with TRBD1 identical over 7 bases. The germline V gene encodes CDR1 MNHEY and CDR2 SVGAGI. Trimming removed 8 bases from V and 3 bases from J; junction bases left unmatched: 3. The CDR3 has 12 amino acids. Here the CDR3 DNA reads TGTGCCAGCCAGGGGGGGGACTATGGCTACACCTTC. Its protein is CASQGGDYGYTF.

This clonotype has more than one count but fewer than ten. DNA of the CDR3: TGTGCCAGTAGTGGGACAGGTCAAGAGACCCAGTACTTC. This sequence encodes CASSGTGQETQYF. The rearrangement joins TRBV19 to TRBJ2-5; 8 nucleotides align to TRBD1. J lost 2 bases, V lost 5 bases, and 1 base had no gene match. The CDR3 runs to 13 residues. Germline V gives CDR1 LNHDA, CDR2 SQIVND (reference sequence).

V and J are TRBV5-8 and TRBJ2-7; no firm D call. This CDR3 has 13 residues. CDR1 and CDR2 from the germline V gene are SGHTS and YDEGEE. V gave up 6 bases and J gave up 2 bases, with 12 bases separating them. CDR3 DNA: TGTGCCAGCACCACCTTAGAGACCTACGAGCAGTACTTC. Its protein is CASTTLETYEQYF.

This rearrangement joins TRBV19 to TRBJ2-7; 11 bases map to TRBD1. The germline V gene encodes CDR1 LNHDA and CDR2 SQIVND (reference sequence). The CDR3 contains 16 residues. With V trimmed by 3 bases and J by 3 bases, 7 bases remained unmatched. CDR3 DNA: TGTGCCAGTAGTATTTACGGACAGGGGGCACTCTACGAGCAGTACTTC. It translates to CASSIYGQGALYEQYF.

This chain joins TRBV7-3 and TRBJ2-1; D perhaps matches TRBD2 (7 bases). Germline V CDR1 and CDR2: SGHTA, FQGTGA. Trimming cost V 4 bases and J 5 bases, with 15 bases left between them. The CDR3 totals 15 residues. The CDR3 DNA is TGTGCCAGCAGCTCTAGGGGGGGAGCGAACAATGAGCAGTTCTTC. Protein sequence: CASSSRGGANNEQFF.

The rearrangement uses TRBV7-2 and TRBJ2-5; D may be TRBD2 (5 bases). The length of the CDR3 is 14 residues. Per the germline V gene, CDR1 is SGHTA and CDR2 is FQGNSA. V was shortened by 5 bases and J by 4 bases, with 14 bases between the two germline ends. The CDR3 sequence is CASSPGIRSETQYF. CDR3 DNA sequence: TGTGCCAGCAGCCCCGGGATCCGGTCAGAGACCCAGTACTTC.

V and J are TRBV11-2 and TRBJ2-5; possibly TRBD2 for D (6 bases). The CDR3 runs to 14 residues. Trimming removed 5 bases from V and 2 bases from J, with 12 bases in between. Per the germline V gene, CDR1 is SGHAT and CDR2 is FQNNGV. The CDR3 nucleotides are TGTGCCAGCAGCCAACGACTAGGTCAAGAGACCCAGTACTTC. Amino acid sequence: CASSQRLGQETQYF.

This chain connects TRBV27 to TRBJ2-1, with 8 bases matching TRBD2. This CDR3 is built from 16 residues. Germline V gives CDR1 MNHEY, CDR2 SMNVEV (reference sequence). Trimming cost V 2 bases and J 7 bases; bases outside gene matches: 10. The CDR3 bases are TGTGCCAGCAGTTTAAACGGCGGAACGGGGGGGAATGAGCAGTTCTTC. Translating it yields CASSLNGGTGGNEQFF.

V usage is TRBV3-1 and J usage is TRBJ2-7; D gene uncertain. CDR3 size: 13 residues. Per the germline V gene, CDR1 is LGHDT and CDR2 is YNNKEL (reference sequence). Trimming took off 0 bases at V and 4 bases at J, with 7 bases between the two ends. CDR3 DNA: TGTGCCAGCAGCCAAGATGGAAAGTACGAGCAGTACTTC. Its translation is CASSQDGKYEQYF.

This clonotype was found once. This chain uses TRBV4-3 with TRBJ2-3; 7 bases match TRBD2. The trim removed 0 bases at V and 6 bases at J, leaving 6 bases unmatched. Germline V gene lookup returns CDR1 LGHNA and CDR2 YSLEER. This CDR3 is built from 15 residues. The CDR3 loop is CASSQEGGVFDTQYF. The DNA for the CDR3 is TGCGCCAGCAGCCAAGAGGGAGGGGTATTCGATACGCAGTATTTT.

The V and J genes are TRBV27 and TRBJ2-7; 9 nucleotides line up with TRBD1. The CDR3 has 14 residues. Trimming removed 6 bases from V and 6 bases from J; junction bases left unmatched: 9. Germline V gene sequence: CDR1 MNHEY, CDR2 SMNVEV (reference sequence). As DNA, the CDR3 is TGTGCCAGCAGATGGGACAGGGTCACGGGCGAGCAGTACTTC. Translated, it gives CASRWDRVTGEQYF.